A single sample is the source of the 27 T cell receptor beta chains below, sequenced in a study of blood T cell repertoires in COVID-19. TCRdb's table, derived via immunoSEQ multiplex PCR, lists solely in-frame clones and lacks some. The sample includes a few hundred thousand clones, about 84% of them seen just once. Source material: PBMCs or T cells enriched from blood (not recorded which). These receptors were taken from a woman in her 40s with acute COVID-19.

In this sample, this clone turned up a few times. V usage is TRBV5-6 and J usage is TRBJ2-1; D is perhaps TRBD2 (6 bases). Trimming shortened V by 3 bases and J by 0 bases, and 13 bases separated the two germline ends. This CDR3 is 16 amino acids long. Germline V gene lookup returns CDR1 SGHDT and CDR2 YYEEEE. The CDR3: CASSSGSGDSYNEQFF. As DNA, the CDR3 is TGTGCCAGCAGCTCGGGGTCGGGAGACTCCTACAATGAGCAGTTCTTC.

Note on this clone: At one of its ends the junction is not consistent with the germline gene, which may arise from a read error. The chain has TRBV13 and TRBJ2-3, with 9 nucleotides matching TRBD2. Germline CDR1 and CDR2: PRHDT and FYEKMQ (reference sequence). The CDR3 sequence is 16 residues long. The CDR3 DNA reads as TGTGCCGGCAGCTCAACGACTAGCGGTACCTCATATACGCAGTATTTT. Translated: CAGSSTTSGTSYTQYF.

The gene calls are TRBV9 and TRBJ1-2; 7 bases map to TRBD1. V was clipped by 3 bases and J by 7 bases; unmatched bases: 9. CDR1 and CDR2 (germline): SGDLS, YYNGEE. The CDR3 length is 14 residues. The CDR3: CASSAQQGLTGYTF. The DNA of the CDR3 is TGTGCCAGCAGCGCACAACAGGGGCTCACTGGCTACACCTTC.

The chain combines TRBV5-8 with TRBJ1-5, with D unclear. The V gene's germline CDR1 is SGHTS and CDR2 YDEGEE. The V end lost 4 bases, the J end lost 7 bases, and 15 bases lay between the germline ends. The CDR3 consists of 14 residues. The CDR3 protein is CASSLYGLEQPQHF. Written as DNA, the CDR3 is TGTGCCAGCAGCCTGTATGGGTTGGAGCAGCCCCAGCATTTT.

This clone was counted once. The chain uses TRBV28 and TRBJ2-7, with D perhaps matching TRBD1 (5 bases). The V gene's germline CDR1 is MDHEN and CDR2 SYDVKM. The CDR3 has 12 residues. Trimming took 4 bases from V and 3 from J, leaving 7 bases between them. The CDR3 loop is CASSSDSYEQYF. The CDR3 coding sequence is TGTGCCAGCAGTTCCGACAGCTACGAGCAGTACTTC.

The genes are TRBV5-6 and TRBJ1-1; a possible D gene is TRBD1 (5 bases). The CDR3 spans 14 residues. The V end lost 3 bases, the J end lost 5 bases, and 14 bases lay between the germline ends. Germline V gene lookup returns CDR1 SGHDT and CDR2 YYEEEE. The CDR3 coding sequence is TGTGCCAGCAGCTCCCTTTGGGGGGATACTGAAGCTTTCTTT. It specifies CASSSLWGDTEAFF.

The chain couples TRBV5-1 to TRBJ2-5; possibly TRBD2 for D (6 bases). This CDR3 has 14 amino acids. Germline values: CDR1 SGHRS, CDR2 YFSETQ. The germline V and J ends were trimmed by 4 bases and 4 bases, with 14 bases remaining between them. CDR3 sequence: CASSPALGGETQYF. In nucleotides, the CDR3 is TGCGCCAGCAGCCCTGCTCTGGGGGGAGAGACCCAGTACTTC. Full variable domain (remainder filled in from reference TRBV5-1 and TRBJ2-5): KAGVTQTPRYLIKTRGQQVTLSCSPISGHRSVSWYQQTPGQGLQFLFEYFSETQRNKGNFPGRFSGRQFSNSRSEMNVSTLELGDSALYLCASSPALGGETQYFGPGTRLLVL.

This chain links TRBV19 with TRBJ2-7, with unresolved D. V was clipped by 3 bases and J by 2 bases, with 8 bases between them. Looked up from germline, CDR1 is LNHDA and CDR2 is SQIVND (reference sequence). This CDR3 contains 13 residues. CDR3 protein: CASSIGGTYEQYF. CDR3 nucleotide sequence: TGTGCCAGTAGTATTGGCGGAACCTACGAGCAGTACTTC.

The chain employs TRBV19 and TRBJ2-7; a weak D match, TRBD2 (5 bases). This CDR3 has 14 amino acids. Germline V CDR1 and CDR2: LNHDA, SQIVND (reference sequence). With 3 bases removed from V and 6 bases from J, the gap between germline ends came to 15 bases. Here the CDR3 DNA reads TGTGCCAGTAGTATGAGCGACGGACGGGGCGAGCAGTACTTC. Its protein product is CASSMSDGRGEQYF.

The chain couples TRBV18 to TRBJ1-4; 9 nucleotides match TRBD1. The CDR3 is 14 amino acids. Germline values: CDR1 KGHSH, CDR2 LQKENI. The trim removed 6 bases at V and 8 bases at J, leaving 7 bases unmatched. The CDR3: CASSAGTGNEKLFF. The CDR3 coding sequence is TGTGCCAGCTCGGCCGGGACAGGGAACGAAAAACTGTTTTTT.

This sequence joins TRBV18 and TRBJ1-3; TRBD1 matches at 11 bases. The V gene end was trimmed by 6 bases and the J gene end by 3 bases; junction bases not matched to a gene: 7. The CDR3 spans 16 residues. In germline, CDR1 is KGHSH, CDR2 LQKENI. The CDR3 coding sequence is TGTGCCAGCTCGGACAGGACAGGGGGCGTTGGAAACACCATATATTTT. Translating gives CASSDRTGGVGNTIYF.

The chain has TRBV9 and TRBJ1-1; no clear D. V was shortened by 4 bases and J by 3 bases, with 7 bases between the two germline ends. CDR1 is SGDLS and CDR2 is YYNGEE in the germline V gene. The CDR3 spans 12 residues. DNA for the CDR3: TGTGCCAGCAGCATCCGGGACACTGAAGCTTTCTTT. This encodes CASSIRDTEAFF.

This rearrangement joins TRBV19 to TRBJ2-3, with 9 bases that match TRBD1. The CDR3 loop spans 16 amino acids. V shed 6 bases and J 2 bases; nucleotides not matched to a gene: 9. The germline gives CDR1 LNHDA, CDR2 SQIVND (reference sequence). CDR3 sequence (DNA): TGTGCCAGTAGCCATACAGGACAGGGGAACACAGATACGCAGTATTTT. Its protein is CASSHTGQGNTDTQYF.

The CDR3 nucleotides are TGTGCCAGCAGCTCAGACAGGGTGTCGTTAGGCAATCAGCCCCAGCATTTT. This encodes CASSSDRVSLGNQPQHF. The chain joins TRBV2 to TRBJ1-5; TRBD1 matches at 7 bases. The CDR3 is 17 residues long. Germline loops: CDR1 SNHLY, CDR2 FYNNEI. After removal of 6 bases from V and 2 bases from J, the junction contained 13 bases not matched to a gene.

The V gene is TRBV3-1 (or the pseudogene TRBV3-2), the J gene TRBJ2-4; the match to TRBD2 covers 7 bases. Germline assignment: CDR1 LGHDT and CDR2 YNNKEL (reference sequence). The CDR3 is 14 residues long. V lost 4 bases to trimming and J lost 7 bases; unmatched junction nucleotides: 7. The CDR3 loop reads CASSPRGRGNIQYF. The CDR3 DNA is TGTGCCAGCAGCCCTCGCGGGAGAGGGAACATTCAGTACTTC.

Details on this clone: A read error may account for a junction end that differs from germline. This chain connects TRBV7-9 to TRBJ2-5; no reliable D call. CDR3 size: 13 residues. The germline V gene encodes CDR1 SEHNR and CDR2 FQNEAQ (reference sequence). The CDR3 reads CASSSTDQDTQYF. In DNA, the CDR3 is TGTGCCAGCAGCTCAACAGACCAAGATACCCAGTACTTC.

The chain carries TRBV7-3 and TRBJ2-3, with a weak D call TRBD2 (5 bases). The CDR3 contains 14 residues. Per the germline V gene, CDR1 is SGHTA and CDR2 is FQGTGA. V lost 5 bases to trimming and J lost 5 bases, with 14 bases between them. The CDR3: CASSIQSRGDTQYF. In DNA, the CDR3 is TGTGCCAGCAGCATCCAAAGTCGGGGAGATACGCAGTATTTT.

V gene TRBV7-2 combines with J gene TRBJ2-5, with 11 bases that match TRBD2. V trimming: 3 bases; J trimming: 4 bases; junction bases outside the gene matches: 4. The germline CDR1 and CDR2 sequences are SGHTA and FQGNSA. CDR3 length equals 15 residues. CDR3 sequence (DNA): TGTGCCAGCAGCTTCTTAGCGGGAGGGCGAGAGACCCAGTACTTC. This translates into CASSFLAGGRETQYF. Full variable domain (rest looked up from reference TRBV7-2 and TRBJ2-5): GAGVSQSPSNKVTEKGKDVELRCDPISGHTALYWYRQSLGQGLEFLIYFQGNSAPDKSGLPSDRFSAERTGGSVSTLTIQRTQQEDSAVYLCASSFLAGGRETQYFGPGTRLLVL.

J is TRBJ1-2 and V is TRBV27; maybe TRBD1 (6 bases). This CDR3 has 14 residues. CDR1 is MNHEY, CDR2 SMNVEV, per germline (reference sequence). The V end was cut by 6 bases, the J end by 7 bases, with 18 bases between. CDR3 sequence (DNA): TGTGCCAGCAGCGAAAGGAACAGGGTATCTGGCTACACCTTC. Its protein is CASSERNRVSGYTF.

V is TRBV9 and J is TRBJ2-5; TRBD2 agrees at 12 bases. CDR3 length equals 14 residues. The germline V gene encodes CDR1 SGDLS and CDR2 YYNGEE. V shed 5 bases and J 4 bases; nucleotides not matched to a gene: 3. As DNA, the CDR3 is TGTGCCAGCAGTCTAGCGGGAGGGGCAGAGACCCAGTACTTC. Translating gives CASSLAGGAETQYF.

V and J are TRBV6-5 and TRBJ2-7, with D maybe TRBD1 (6 bases). This CDR3 region has 14 residues. The V gene lost 2 bases and the J gene lost 2 bases, with 10 bases spanning the gap. Per the germline V gene, CDR1 is MNHEY and CDR2 is SVGAGI. The CDR3 here is CASSYRDKTYEQYF. As DNA, the CDR3 is TGTGCCAGCAGTTACCGGGACAAGACCTACGAGCAGTACTTC.

This chain uses TRBV25-1 with TRBJ1-2; D gene uncertain. This CDR3 contains 13 residues. Trimming removed 6 bases at V and 8 bases at J, with 16 bases between. Germline V gene lookup returns CDR1 MGHDK and CDR2 SYGVNS. The CDR3 region is CASSASGREGYTF. The DNA of the CDR3 is TGTGCCAGCAGCGCCTCGGGGAGGGAAGGCTACACCTTC.

The chain couples TRBV9 to TRBJ1-4; D is ambiguous. V was pared by 0 bases and J by 5 bases, with 11 bases between. The germline gives CDR1 SGDLS, CDR2 YYNGEE. The CDR3 loop spans 15 amino acids. CDR3 coding DNA: TGTGCCAGCAGCGTAGATCCACAGCTAAATGAAAAACTGTTTTTT. Residues: CASSVDPQLNEKLFF.

The gene calls are TRBV9 and TRBJ2-1; possibly TRBD2 for D (5 bases). Per the germline V gene, CDR1 is SGDLS and CDR2 is YYNGEE. Trimming stripped 3 bases from V and 0 bases from J, with 10 bases between. The CDR3 is 15 amino acids. The CDR3 DNA reads as TGTGCCAGCAGCGAGCGGTCCAGCTCCTACAATGAGCAGTTCTTC. Its translation: CASSERSSSYNEQFF.

The chain couples TRBV19 to TRBJ1-6; D remains ambiguous. CDR3 size: 14 residues. Trimming left V 3 bases short and J 5 bases short, with 8 bases between. The germline CDR1 and CDR2 sequences are LNHDA and SQIVND (reference sequence). The CDR3 DNA reads TGTGCCAGTAGTATTCCAGTGGATAATTCACCCCTCCACTTT. Translating gives CASSIPVDNSPLHF. The full variable domain, completed using reference TRBV19 and TRBJ1-6, is DGGITQSPKYLFRKEGQNVTLSCEQNLNHDAMYWYRQDPGQGLRLIYYSQIVNDFQKGDIAEGYSVSREKKESFPLTVTSAQKNPTAFYLCASSIPVDNSPLHFGNGTRLTVT.

This clone was seen many times. The chain couples TRBV12-3 or TRBV12-4 to TRBJ2-7; D is ambiguous. The ends were cut back, 4 bases at V and 7 bases at J, with 14 bases in the middle. This CDR3 has 13 amino acids. CDR3 in DNA: TGTGCCAGCAGTTCTATGATCCCGCGGGAGCAGTACTTC. Encoded protein: CASSSMIPREQYF.

The genes are TRBV2 and TRBJ2-2; D call uncertain. This CDR3 has 13 residues. Trimming cost V 6 bases and J 6 bases, with 11 bases left between them. From germline, CDR1 is SNHLY and CDR2 FYNNEI. DNA of the CDR3: TGTGCCAGCAGCTACCTGGTCGCCGGGGAGCTGTTTTTT. Protein sequence: CASSYLVAGELFF.